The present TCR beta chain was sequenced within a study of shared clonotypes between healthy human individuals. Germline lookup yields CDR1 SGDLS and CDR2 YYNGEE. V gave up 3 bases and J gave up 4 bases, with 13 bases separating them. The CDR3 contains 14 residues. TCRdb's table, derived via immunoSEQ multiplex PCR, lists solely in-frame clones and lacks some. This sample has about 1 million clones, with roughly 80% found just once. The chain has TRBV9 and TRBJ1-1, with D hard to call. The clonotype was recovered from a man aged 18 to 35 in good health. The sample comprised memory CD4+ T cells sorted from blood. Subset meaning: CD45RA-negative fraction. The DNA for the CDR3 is TGTGCCAGCAGCGGGCCACAAAGCGGCACTGAAGCTTTCTTT. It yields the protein CASSGPQSGTEAFF.